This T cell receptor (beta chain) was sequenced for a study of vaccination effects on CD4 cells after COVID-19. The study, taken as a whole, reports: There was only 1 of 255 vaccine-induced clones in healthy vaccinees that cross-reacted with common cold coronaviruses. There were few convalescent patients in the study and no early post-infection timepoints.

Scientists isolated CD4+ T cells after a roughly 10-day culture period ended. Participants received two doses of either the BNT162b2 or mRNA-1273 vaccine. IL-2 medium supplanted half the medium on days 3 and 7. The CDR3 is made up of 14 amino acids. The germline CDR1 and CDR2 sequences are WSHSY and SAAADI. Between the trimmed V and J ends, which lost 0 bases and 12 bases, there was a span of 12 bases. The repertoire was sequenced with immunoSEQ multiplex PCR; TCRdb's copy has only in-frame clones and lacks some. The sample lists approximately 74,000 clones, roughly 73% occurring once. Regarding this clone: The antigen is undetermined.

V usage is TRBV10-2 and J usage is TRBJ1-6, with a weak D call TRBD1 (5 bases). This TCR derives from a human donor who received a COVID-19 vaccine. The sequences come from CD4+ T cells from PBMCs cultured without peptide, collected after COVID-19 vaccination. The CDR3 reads CASSESAGRVPLHF. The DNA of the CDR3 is TGCGCCAGCAGTGAGTCGGCTGGCAGGGTACCCCTCCACTTT.